The T cell receptor beta chain under discussion was sequenced for a study of shared clonotypes between healthy human individuals. Regarding the study as a whole: Some clonotypes were shared by all four sorted-subset donors, while others were not shared. The non-shared ones had lower generation probabilities than the shared ones.

On this clone: Its antigen is unknown. One end of the junction is discordant with germline, which a read error may explain. This sample also contains other DNA sequences that code for the same CDR3.

Every subset had its genomic DNA shared out evenly among several immunoSEQ plates. TCRdb's copy holds only in-frame clones and misses some; the assay was immunoSEQ multiplex PCR. Seen here are over a million clones, 70% to 80% observed once, and the top ten hold 0.55% to 0.7%. Germline V gene lookup returns CDR1 SGHTA and CDR2 FQGNSA. The CDR3 is 16 amino acids. This receptor was taken from a man between 18 and 35 years old in good health. Some clones in this sample may be carry-over from other donors' samples. The chain joins TRBV7-2 to TRBJ2-7; 9 nucleotides agree with TRBD1. Sequencing input: memory CD4+ T cells from PBMCs. Regarding subset: CD45RA-negative fraction. CDR3 DNA sequence: TGCGCCAGCAGCTGGGCCGCTGGACAGGGGACCAACGAGCAGTACTTC. Translating it yields CASSWAAGQGTNEQYF.